The 8 T cell receptor beta chains listed next were all sequenced from one sample in a study of blood T cell repertoires in COVID-19. Some clones are missing from TCRdb's copy, which holds only in-frame ones; the method was immunoSEQ multiplex PCR. There are 200,000 to 250,000 clones in the sample; roughly 86% occur only once, and more than 2% lies in the top ten. The sequenced material came from PBMCs or T cells enriched from blood (not recorded which). The receptors shown here come from a woman in her 50s who had recovered from COVID-19.

The rearrangement uses TRBV5-1 and TRBJ2-3; D is uncertain. CDR1 is SGHRS, CDR2 YFSETQ, per germline. The CDR3 contains 16 residues. Trimming stripped 1 base from V and 1 base from J, with 13 bases between. For the CDR3, the DNA is TGCGCCAGCAGCTTGAGAGCAACCTTCGGCACAGATACGCAGTATTTT. Its translation is CASSLRATFGTDTQYF. The full variable domain, completed using reference TRBV5-1 and TRBJ2-3, is KAGVTQTPRYLIKTRGQQVTLSCSPISGHRSVSWYQQTPGQGLQFLFEYFSETQRNKGNFPGRFSGRQFSNSRSEMNVSTLELGDSALYLCASSLRATFGTDTQYFGPGTRLTVL.

The chain uses TRBV24-1 and TRBJ1-5, with 8 positions matching TRBD1. The germline V gene encodes CDR1 KGHDR and CDR2 SFDVKD. The V and J ends lost 9 bases and 1 base, in that order; junction bases with no gene match: 4. This CDR3 is built from 14 residues. This CDR3 is CATGQGRSNQPQHF. CDR3 nucleotide sequence: TGTGCCACCGGACAGGGTCGAAGCAATCAGCCCCAGCATTTT.

This sequence joins TRBV4-2 and TRBJ1-2; no clear D gene. CDR1 is LGHNA, CDR2 YNFKEQ, per germline. Trimming cost V 3 bases and J 3 bases, with 11 bases left between them. The CDR3 is made up of 14 amino acids. The CDR3 spells CASSQVQAYYGYTF. The CDR3 bases are TGTGCCAGCAGCCAGGTGCAAGCCTACTATGGCTACACCTTC.

The genes are TRBV28 and TRBJ1-5; TRBD1 agrees at 9 bases. Trimming removed 3 bases from V and 1 base from J; junction bases left unmatched: 1. Germline V CDR1 and CDR2: MDHEN, SYDVKM. This CDR3 has 15 residues. The CDR3 bases are TGTGCCAGCAGTTTTGACAGGGGGAGCAATCAGCCCCAGCATTTT. It translates to CASSFDRGSNQPQHF.

The chain carries TRBV7-2 and TRBJ2-7, with D tentatively TRBD2 (6 bases). There are 15 residues in the CDR3. Trimming pared 2 bases from V and 2 bases from J, leaving 13 bases between. Germline V gene sequence: CDR1 SGHTA, CDR2 FQGNSA. CDR3 sequence (DNA): TGTGCCAGCAGCTTACTGGGGACTGAGACCTACGAGCAGTACTTC. It encodes CASSLLGTETYEQYF.

This chain joins TRBV5-1 and TRBJ2-7; 7 bases line up with TRBD1. CDR3 length equals 12 residues. With 5 bases clipped from V and 7 bases from J, the junction kept 6 bases outside the gene matches. The germline V gene encodes CDR1 SGHRS and CDR2 YFSETQ. The CDR3 nucleotides are TGCGCCAGCAGGAGTGGACAGGATGAGCAGTACTTC. This translates into CASRSGQDEQYF.

This clone has just one count. This chain uses TRBV4-2 with TRBJ2-2, with D possibly matching TRBD1 (5 bases). This CDR3 spans 14 amino acids. V gave up 0 bases and J gave up 6 bases, with 8 bases separating them. Germline V gene sequence: CDR1 LGHNA, CDR2 YNFKEQ. The CDR3 loop reads CASSQDQGAGELFF. The DNA of the CDR3 is TGTGCCAGCAGCCAAGATCAAGGGGCCGGGGAGCTGTTTTTT.

This clone was counted a single time. The chain recombines TRBV24-1 with TRBJ2-1, with 8 bases that match TRBD2. Per the germline V gene, CDR1 is KGHDR and CDR2 is SFDVKD. The CDR3 consists of 15 residues. V lost 3 bases to trimming and J lost 3 bases; unmatched junction nucleotides: 3. The CDR3 coding sequence is TGTGCCACCAGTGATGGTAGCGGGAACTACAATGAGCAGTTCTTC. Translation gives CATSDGSGNYNEQFF.